This T cell receptor (beta chain) was obtained from a study of cytomegalovirus exposure and HLA in healthy donors. General study findings and limits: The Asian-associated ancestry cluster reportedly had fewer N-insertions than the 666-donor mean in a later analysis. Among TCR beta chains, those listed as cytomegalovirus-associated numbered around 160. Reported results showed that the classifier diagnosed cytomegalovirus status with high specificity and sensitivity. Later analysis placed DRB1 highest and HLA-C lowest in TCR association rates, which differed by HLA locus.

It was with 60 Vbeta and 13 Jbeta primers that the PCR ran. Measured with immunoSEQ multiplex PCR; TCRdb has only the in-frame clones, and not every one. The sample yields 130,000 to 150,000 clones, 73% seen once. A note on this clone: The antigen remains undetermined.

This CDR3 comprises 18 residues. CDR1 is SGDLS and CDR2 is YYNGEE in the germline V gene. V dropped 4 bases and J dropped 4; count of bases not matched to a gene: 16. The sample comprised PBMCs. The rearrangement links TRBV9 to TRBJ1-4; 7 bases fit TRBD1. The TCR sequence derives from a young woman in good health and CMV-seronegative. The CDR3 loop is CASSPRLRDSLLNEKLFF. The CDR3 region has the DNA TGTGCCAGCAGCCCACGACTCCGGGACAGCCTACTTAATGAAAAACTGTTTTTT. The entire variable domain, with the rest obtained from reference TRBV9 and TRBJ1-4, is as follows: DSGVTQTPKHLITATGQRVTLRCSPRSGDLSVYWYQQSLDQGLQFLIQYYNGEERAKGNILERFSAQQFPDLHSELNLSSLELGDSALYFCASSPRLRDSLLNEKLFFGSGTQLSVL.